This TCR beta chain was captured in a study of shared clonotypes between healthy human individuals. Study information: Those who served as donors were a couple of women and a few men between the ages of 18 and 49.

TCRdb's table, derived via immunoSEQ multiplex PCR, lists solely in-frame clones and lacks some. The data show about 990,000 clones, roughly 74% seen once. Whole-study findings and limits: Non-shared clonotypes had lower generation probabilities than clonotypes shared by all four sorted-subset donors.

This clone was observed many times. Its specificity is unknown. Additional DNA sequences in this sample encode the identical CDR3. Losses at the gene ends were 6 bases for V and 1 base for J; bases not matched to a gene: 9. Germline lookup yields CDR1 MNHEY and CDR2 SMNVEV (reference sequence). CDR3 length: 15 residues. The rearrangement links TRBV27 to TRBJ2-7, with 7 bases that match TRBD2. This clonotype was sampled from a man between 18 and 35 years old in good health. Some clones in this sample may be carry-over from other donors' samples. Sequencing was performed on memory CD4+ T cells from PBMCs. Described subset: CD45RA-negative fraction. CDR3 nucleotide sequence: TGTGCCAGCAGCCTTGGGAGGGGCAGTTCCTACGAGCAGTACTTC. This gives the protein CASSLGRGSSYEQYF.